This T cell receptor (beta chain) originates from a study of blood T cell repertoires in COVID-19 (dated by TCRdb to between 2020 and 2021). Concerning the study at large: Samples covering the acute and convalescent phases of COVID-19 were provided by collaborators in the United States, Italy and Spain. The dataset comprised deeply sampled blood TCRbeta repertoires from subjects exposed to, actively infected with, or recovered from COVID-19. A de-identified subject ID, COVID-19 status, age in years and sex were almost always included in the sample metadata. Samples came from the ongoing ImmuneRACE study (first 160 participants) plus 1,254 subjects from 6 global collaborators. Where HLA class I and class II types were available, the types were taken from metadata supplied by the sample provider, not from assay-based typing. The material from the prospective study consisted of cDNA or gDNA derived from T cells, B-cell-depleted T cells, or PBMCs. The repertoires were made available in a free public database intended to serve as a resource for research on the immune response to SARS-CoV-2.

Trimming removed 1 base from V and 0 bases from J, leaving 13 bases between the germline ends. Taken from cysteine to phenylalanine, the CDR3 has 17 residues. Solely the CDR3 DNA is kept, with 51 bases framed from the first base. For CDR1 and CDR2, the germline V gene (reference sequence) lists LNHDA and SQIVND. Concerning this clone: The clone's antigen remains unknown. No clone much larger than this one lies a single base away; base qualities are absent.

The collaborating institutions used their own protocols to collect whole blood in K2EDTA tubes. For TCRbeta analysis, collaborator samples were shipped as frozen whole blood, as isolated PBMCs, or as DNA extracted from either sample type. Broad study findings and their caveats: How much clinical and demographic metadata was included differed by source and by participant, and the metadata was provided uncurated.

The immunoSEQ Assay, a bias-controlled multiplex PCR, was used to amplify TCRbeta CDR3 regions from genomic DNA. On the authors' methods: The number of nucleated cells in each sample was estimated from the amplification of reference gene primers within the assay. To quantify the absolute abundance of each unique TCRbeta CDR3 rearrangement, sequence reads were collapsed and filtered. For each sample, productive Simpson clonality was calculated as the square root of Simpson's diversity index across productive rearrangements. Sourced from immuneACCESS, this table was stored by TCRdb with only in-frame sequences that have V and J called. A share of the clones is absent; for the studies checked, an unresolved V gene accounts for under half, and the remainder has no known explanation. D and trimming come from the DNA, and the V and J calls and clone size come from that table. The sample profile shows roughly 280,000 clones; 80% to 90% of them were found once. The top ten constitute roughly 4% of the sample.

Specimen: peripheral blood. The sequence came from a man aged 55 to 70 with acute or convalescent COVID-19. The sequence is built from TRBV19 and TRBJ2-4; the D gene remains uncertain. The CDR3 amino acid sequence is: CASSIASLSLAKNIQYF. The nucleotide sequence reads as follows: TGTGCCAGTAGTATAGCTAGTCTATCGCTAGCCAAAAACATTCAGTACTTC.